The clone carrying this TCR delta chain was counted a few times. No antigen is known for it. Sequences come from RNA converted to cDNA by reverse transcription. The CDR3 regions were amplified by multiplex PCR from V-gene primers to a constant-region primer. TCRdb fed the multiplex PCR reads into CATT to redo clone calling. The table has tens of thousands of delta-chain clones, around 32% seen once. This CDR3 has 14 residues. Trimming removed 1 base from V and 3 bases from J, with 9 bases in between. Germline CDR1 TSWWSYY, CDR2 QGS. Alphabeta T cells were depleted, then CD3+ Vdelta1+ Vdelta2- thymocytes were FACS-sorted. The source of the sample is a study of Vδ1+ human thymocytes. Study outcomes and limitations: Many TRG clonotypes were shared between donors; TRD repertoires were essentially private. Thymic TRG and TRD repertoires appeared highly polyclonal. Unexpected Vdelta2 sequences could cause misinterpretation of bulk repertoire data. Around 20% of thymic delta-chain sequences were Vdelta2, with few Vdelta3, unlike blood Vdelta1+ controls.

This sequence originates from a boy in the first two years of life who had congenital heart surgery. The specimen sequenced was Vdelta1+ gamma-delta thymocytes from the thymus. Stated subset: FACS-sorted CD3+ TCRalphabeta- TCRVdelta1+ TCRVdelta2- thymocytes. The chain is built from TRDV1 and TRDJ1; maybe TRDD3 (6 bases). CDR3 nucleotide sequence: TGTGCTCTTGGGGAACGGCGGGGATCCGATAAACTCATCTTT. Translation: CALGERRGSDKLIF.